These 29 T cell receptor beta chains share one sample of origin, sequenced in a study of T cell responses to AZD1222 COVID-19 vaccine. Produced via immunoSEQ multiplex PCR; TCRdb's table is partial and in-frame only. The table records 110,000 to 150,000 clones, more than 85% of them present only once. The sequencing here drew on peripheral blood, taken after recovery from COVID-19. The source of these receptors is an adult who had recovered from COVID-19.

The chain uses TRBV4-1 and TRBJ2-2; the D is unclear. With 1 base removed from V and 5 bases from J, the gap between germline ends came to 5 bases. This CDR3 spans 13 amino acids. Germline V gene data show CDR1 as MGHRA and CDR2 as YSYEKL. CDR3 sequence: CASSQVGTGELFF. The CDR3 DNA sequence: TGCGCCAGCAGCCAAGTCGGGACCGGGGAGCTGTTTTTT.

The V and J genes are TRBV6-5 and TRBJ1-2, with 9 bases aligning to TRBD1. The CDR3 extends over 14 amino acids. Germline loops: CDR1 MNHEY, CDR2 SVGAGI. V lost 6 bases and J lost 4; bases outside the gene matches: 6. Here the CDR3 reads CASRGTGSTYGYTF. As DNA, the CDR3 is TGTGCCAGCAGAGGGACAGGGTCCACCTATGGCTACACCTTC.

This clone has only one observation. This chain connects TRBV4-1 to TRBJ1-1; D unresolved. Trimming shortened V by 3 bases and J by 0 bases, and 11 bases separated the two germline ends. This CDR3 has 15 amino acids. Germline values: CDR1 MGHRA, CDR2 YSYEKL. CDR3 coding DNA: TGCGCCAGCAGCCATGGACGGACTCTGAACACTGAAGCTTTCTTT. It is translated as CASSHGRTLNTEAFF.

The V gene is TRBV6-2 or TRBV6-3, the J gene TRBJ2-3; 11 nucleotides match TRBD2. Germline values: CDR1 MNHEY, CDR2 SVGEGT. There are 17 residues in the CDR3. The V and J ends lost 5 bases and 1 base, in that order; junction bases with no gene match: 8. DNA of the CDR3: TGTGCCAGCAGTAACCCCCTACTAGCGGGGGGCACAGATACGCAGTATTTT. Translating it yields CASSNPLLAGGTDTQYF.

This clone was observed a few times. A read error may account for a junction end that differs from germline. The V and J genes are TRBV9 and TRBJ1-2; TRBD1 is a possible D gene (5 bases). The germline gives CDR1 SGDLS, CDR2 YYNGEE. This CDR3 has 14 amino acids. The chain's CDR3 is CASTVDGGRDGYTF. As DNA, the CDR3 is TGTGCCAGCACCGTAGATGGGGGAAGGGATGGCTACACCTTC. Full variable domain (rest looked up from reference TRBV9 and TRBJ1-2): DSGVTQTPKHLITATGQRVTLRCSPRSGDLSVYWYQQSLDQGLQFLIQYYNGEERAKGNILERFSAQQFPDLHSELNLSSLELGDSALYFCASTVDGGRDGYTFGSGTRLTVV.

The rearrangement links TRBV5-1 to TRBJ2-7; D ambiguous. V lost 2 bases and J 0 bases, leaving 6 bases between the germline ends. Germline V lookup: CDR1 SGHRS, CDR2 YFSETQ. The CDR3 length is 13 residues. CDR3 coding DNA: TGCGCCAGCAGCTTCCAGACCTCCTACGAGCAGTACTTC. Translation: CASSFQTSYEQYF.

The V gene is TRBV19, the J gene TRBJ2-2, with D hard to call. The CDR3 consists of 14 residues. In germline, CDR1 is LNHDA, CDR2 SQIVND (reference sequence). The germline V and J ends were trimmed by 7 bases and 4 bases, with 13 bases remaining between them. The chain's CDR3 is CASIDYPGTGELFF. The CDR3 DNA reads TGTGCCAGTATAGATTACCCCGGCACCGGGGAGCTGTTTTTT.

The CDR3 DNA sequence: TGTGCCTGGAGTGTAACGGGAGGCTATGGCTACACCTTC. Amino acids: CAWSVTGGYGYTF. This sequence joins TRBV30 and TRBJ1-2; D unclear. Between the trimmed V and J ends, which lost 0 bases and 4 bases, there was a span of 9 bases. The CDR3 is made up of 13 amino acids. Looked up from germline, CDR1 is GTSNPN and CDR2 is SVGIG (reference sequence).

This clone has a single count. The J gene is TRBJ1-1, the V gene TRBV5-1; D might be TRBD1 (6 bases). V was clipped by 6 bases and J by 4 bases, with 16 bases between them. Germline-derived CDR1 and CDR2 are SGHRS and YFSETQ. The CDR3 is 14 residues long. The CDR3 DNA reads as TGCGCCAGCAAAAGGTCAGGGGAAAGCACTGAAGCTTTCTTT. It codes for CASKRSGESTEAFF.

This sequence joins TRBV27 and TRBJ1-2, with D uncertain. V was trimmed by 2 bases and J by 7 bases, leaving 14 bases between them. Germline V CDR1 and CDR2: MNHEY, SMNVEV (reference sequence). The CDR3 runs 14 residues. The CDR3 sequence is CASSLGSFGGGYTF. Written as DNA, the CDR3 is TGTGCCAGCAGTTTAGGGAGCTTTGGTGGTGGCTACACCTTC.

This rearrangement joins TRBV4-1 to TRBJ2-7; unclear D gene. V was pared by 0 bases and J by 7 bases, with 10 bases between. Per germline, CDR1 MGHRA and CDR2 YSYEKL. The CDR3 spans 13 residues. The CDR3 sequence: CASSQDRAGEQYF. The DNA of the CDR3 is TGCGCCAGCAGCCAAGACCGGGCAGGTGAGCAGTACTTC.

The genes are TRBV24-1 and TRBJ1-1; D might be TRBD1 (5 bases). The germline V gene has CDR1 KGHDR and CDR2 SFDVKD. The V end lost 5 bases, the J end lost 1 base, and 13 bases lay between the germline ends. This CDR3 has 15 amino acids. The CDR3 nucleotides read TGTGCCACCAGTGTGGGGGTTTGGGAGAACACTGAAGCTTTCTTT. The encoded protein is CATSVGVWENTEAFF.

The chain is built from TRBV3-1 (or the pseudogene TRBV3-2) and TRBJ1-3, with D unresolved. The CDR3 length is 14 residues. V was trimmed by 7 bases and J by 3 bases, leaving 13 bases between them. The germline V gene has CDR1 LGHDT and CDR2 YNNKEL (reference sequence). The CDR3: CASIGSGDGNTIYF. In DNA, the CDR3 is TGTGCCAGCATTGGGTCAGGAGATGGAAACACCATATATTTT.

The chain employs TRBV25-1 and TRBJ1-1; no clear D gene. CDR3 length: 16 amino acids. Germline loops: CDR1 MGHDK, CDR2 SYGVNS. V was trimmed by 3 bases and J by 1 base, leaving 15 bases between them. This CDR3 is CASSDSPFSANTEAFF. CDR3 sequence (DNA): TGTGCCAGCAGTGATTCCCCGTTCAGTGCGAACACTGAAGCTTTCTTT.

The chain recombines TRBV28 with TRBJ2-5; D is perhaps TRBD1 (5 bases). CDR1 and CDR2 from the germline V gene are MDHEN and SYDVKM. The CDR3 covers 15 residues. V was cut by 5 bases and J by 0 bases, with 13 bases left in between. The CDR3: CASSPTGRDQETQYF. CDR3 nucleotides: TGTGCCAGCAGTCCCACCGGCAGGGACCAAGAGACCCAGTACTTC.

The CDR3 here is CASSPLMTGNYGYTF. DNA for the CDR3: TGTGCCAGCAGCCCGTTAATGACAGGGAACTATGGCTACACCTTC. The chain recombines TRBV5-6 with TRBJ1-2, with 7 bases aligning to TRBD1. CDR1 is SGHDT, CDR2 YYEEEE, per germline. CDR3 length equals 15 residues. The V gene end was trimmed by 4 bases and the J gene end by 2 bases; junction bases not matched to a gene: 8.

The J gene is TRBJ2-7, the V gene TRBV5-3; 10 bases are a match to TRBD1. Being an ORF, TRBV5-3 has a function that is uncertain. V shed 7 bases, J shed 5 bases, and the junction held 12 bases outside the gene matches. The CDR3 loop spans 15 amino acids. This CDR3 reads CARQADRGLRHEQYF. As DNA, the CDR3 is TGTGCCAGACAAGCCGACAGGGGGCTACGTCACGAGCAGTACTTC.

This clone was picked up one time. This chain uses TRBV11-2 with TRBJ2-7, with 10 positions matching TRBD1. V lost 5 bases and J lost 2; bases outside the gene matches: 9. CDR1 SGHAT and CDR2 FQNNGV come from the germline V gene. CDR3 length: 16 residues. CDR3: CASSQTGTGVAYEQYF. The CDR3 nucleotides are TGTGCCAGCAGCCAAACCGGGACAGGGGTTGCCTACGAGCAGTACTTC.

V is TRBV28 and J is TRBJ2-2, with no clear D. Deletions cut 7 bases from V and 3 bases from J, with 18 bases between. There are 16 residues in the CDR3. CDR1 and CDR2 (germline): MDHEN, SYDVKM. The CDR3 sequence is CASTSRASEDTGELFF. DNA for the CDR3: TGTGCCAGCACCTCACGGGCCTCAGAGGACACCGGGGAGCTGTTTTTT. The full variable domain, rest sourced from reference TRBV28 and TRBJ2-2, is DVKVTQSSRYLVKRTGEKVFLECVQDMDHENMFWYRQDPGLGLRLIYFSYDVKMKEKGDIPEGYSVSREKKERFSLILESASTNQTSMYLCASTSRASEDTGELFFGEGSRLTVL.

CDR3 nucleotide sequence: TGTGCCAGCAGCCCAAGGGACAGGGAAGCCCGGGAGCTGTTTTTT. Its translation: CASSPRDREARELFF. The chain uses TRBV28 and TRBJ2-2, with TRBD1 matching over 9 bases. CDR3 length: 15 residues. Unmatched junction bases numbered 11, after V lost 6 bases and J lost 9 bases. Per germline, CDR1 MDHEN and CDR2 SYDVKM. Full variable domain (outside the CDR3, taken from reference TRBV28 and TRBJ2-2): DVKVTQSSRYLVKRTGEKVFLECVQDMDHENMFWYRQDPGLGLRLIYFSYDVKMKEKGDIPEGYSVSREKKERFSLILESASTNQTSMYLCASSPRDREARELFFGEGSRLTVL.

The count of this clone is one. The J gene is TRBJ2-1, the V gene TRBV7-3; TRBD2 agrees at 7 bases. The germline gives CDR1 SGHTA, CDR2 FQGTGA. This CDR3 contains 19 residues. J gave up 5 bases and V 1 base, and 17 bases lay outside the gene matches. The CDR3 spells CASSLMGASGLERNNEQFF. CDR3 sequence (DNA): TGTGCCAGCAGCTTAATGGGAGCTAGCGGCCTCGAAAGGAACAATGAGCAGTTCTTC.

V is TRBV5-6 and J is TRBJ1-2; D perhaps matches TRBD1 (5 bases). The germline CDR1 and CDR2 sequences are SGHDT and YYEEEE. Trimming stripped 7 bases from V and 0 bases from J, with 22 bases between. The CDR3 runs to 17 residues. CDR3 in amino acids: CASWGVGRRRANYGYTF. The CDR3 coding sequence is TGTGCCAGCTGGGGCGTGGGGAGGAGGCGAGCTAACTATGGCTACACCTTC.

This chain joins TRBV4-1 and TRBJ1-6, with a tentative D call TRBD1 (5 bases). The CDR3 sequence is 15 residues long. Germline CDR1 MGHRA, CDR2 YSYEKL. With 3 bases removed from V and 7 bases from J, the gap between germline ends came to 13 bases. The CDR3 DNA follows: TGCGCCAGCAGCCAGGGGGACCCATCCAATTCACCCCTCCACTTT. Translation gives CASSQGDPSNSPLHF.

This CDR3 is CASSPETSGSTDTQYF. CDR3 DNA sequence: TGTGCCAGCAGCCCGGAAACTAGCGGGAGCACAGATACGCAGTATTTT. V and J are TRBV7-3 and TRBJ2-3; 9 bases are a match to TRBD2. The CDR3 has 16 residues. V was pared by 5 bases and J by 0 bases, with 6 bases of the junction left unmatched. Germline-derived CDR1 and CDR2 are SGHTA and FQGTGA.

The rearrangement links TRBV5-1 to TRBJ2-7; TRBD1 aligns across 9 bases. This CDR3 is 14 amino acids long. CDR1 is SGHRS and CDR2 is YFSETQ in the germline V gene. V lost 3 bases to trimming and J lost 5 bases; unmatched junction nucleotides: 6. CDR3 coding DNA: TGCGCCAGCAGCTCCGGGACAGGGTTCCACGAGCAGTACTTC. Residues: CASSSGTGFHEQYF.

The rearrangement links TRBV6-1 to TRBJ1-2; D is undetermined. Germline assignment: CDR1 MNHNS and CDR2 SASEGT. The V and J ends lost 2 bases and 8 bases respectively, with 15 bases between them. CDR3 length: 14 residues. CDR3 in DNA: TGTGCCAGCAGTGAATTGGGTTTGGGTAGCGGCTACACCTTC. Its protein product is CASSELGLGSGYTF.

This clone was seen a few times. V gene TRBV19 combines with J gene TRBJ2-7; maybe TRBD1 (5 bases). The length of the CDR3 is 15 residues. Trimming stripped 5 bases from V and 6 bases from J, with 20 bases between. Germline CDR1 LNHDA, CDR2 SQIVND (reference sequence). DNA of the CDR3: TGTGCCAGTAGTCCACAGGTTCCCTTAGGGCGCGAGCAGTACTTC. Amino acids: CASSPQVPLGREQYF.

The chain joins TRBV18 to TRBJ2-3; no reliable D call. The CDR3 has 14 amino acids. The V and J ends lost 3 bases and 4 bases respectively, with 11 bases between them. The germline gives CDR1 KGHSH, CDR2 LQKENI. The CDR3 loop is CASSPTRSPDTQYF. The CDR3 DNA reads TGTGCCAGCTCACCGACCAGGAGTCCAGATACGCAGTATTTT.

Here the CDR3 reads CASSLGGQYTEAFF. The CDR3 DNA follows: TGTGCCAGCAGCTTAGGTGGACAGTACACTGAAGCTTTCTTT. The chain is built from TRBV7-2 and TRBJ1-1, with a tentative D call TRBD1 (6 bases). In germline, CDR1 is SGHTA, CDR2 FQGNSA. The V end was cut by 1 base, the J end by 3 bases, with 9 bases between. CDR3 length: 14 amino acids.